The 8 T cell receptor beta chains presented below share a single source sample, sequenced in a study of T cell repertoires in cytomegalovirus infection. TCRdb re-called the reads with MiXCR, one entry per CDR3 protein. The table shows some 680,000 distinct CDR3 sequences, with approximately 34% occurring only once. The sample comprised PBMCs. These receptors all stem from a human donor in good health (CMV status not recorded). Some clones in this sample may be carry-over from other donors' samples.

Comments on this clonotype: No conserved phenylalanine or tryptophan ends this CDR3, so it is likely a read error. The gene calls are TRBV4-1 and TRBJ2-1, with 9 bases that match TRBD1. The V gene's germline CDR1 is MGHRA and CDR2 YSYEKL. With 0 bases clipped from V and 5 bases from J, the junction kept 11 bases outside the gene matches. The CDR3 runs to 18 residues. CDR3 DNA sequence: TGCGCCAGCAGCCAAGATTCGCTCTCGGGACAGGGTGACAATGAGCAGTTCTTA. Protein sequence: CASSQDSLSGQGDNEQFL.

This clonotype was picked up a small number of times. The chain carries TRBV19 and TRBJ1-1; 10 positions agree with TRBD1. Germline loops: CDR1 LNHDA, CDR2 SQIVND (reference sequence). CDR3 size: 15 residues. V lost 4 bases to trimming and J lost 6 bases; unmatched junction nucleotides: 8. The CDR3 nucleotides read TGTGCCAGTAGTACCAGGGACAGGGGTTACCCTGAAGCTTTCTTT. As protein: CASSTRDRGYPEAFF.

The CDR3 region is CASSFRTGQRFSPLHF. The CDR3, as DNA: TGTGCCAGCAGCTTTCGAACGGGACAGAGATTCTCACCCCTCCACTTT. This rearrangement joins TRBV5-6 to TRBJ1-6, with TRBD1 matching 7 bases. The CDR3 has 16 amino acids. The germline V gene encodes CDR1 SGHDT and CDR2 YYEEEE. Trimming cost V 2 bases and J 10 bases; bases outside gene matches: 12.

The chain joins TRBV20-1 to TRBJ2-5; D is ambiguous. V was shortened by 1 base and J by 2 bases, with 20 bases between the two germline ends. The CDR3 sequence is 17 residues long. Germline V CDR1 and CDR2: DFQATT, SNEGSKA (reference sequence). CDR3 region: CSARAYSVGPRQETQYF. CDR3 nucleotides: TGCAGTGCTAGAGCCTATTCGGTTGGGCCGAGACAAGAGACCCAGTACTTC.

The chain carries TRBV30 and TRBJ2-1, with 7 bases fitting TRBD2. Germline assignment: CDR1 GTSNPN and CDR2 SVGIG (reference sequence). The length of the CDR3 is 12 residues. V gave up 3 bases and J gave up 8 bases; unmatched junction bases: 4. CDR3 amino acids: CAWSGGLYEQFF. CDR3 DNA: TGTGCCTGGAGCGGGGGGTTGTATGAGCAGTTCTTC.

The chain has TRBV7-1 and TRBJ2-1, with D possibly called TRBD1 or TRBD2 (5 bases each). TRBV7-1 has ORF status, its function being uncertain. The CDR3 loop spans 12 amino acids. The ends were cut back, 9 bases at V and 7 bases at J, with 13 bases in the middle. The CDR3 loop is CASGGRMNEQFF. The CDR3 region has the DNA TGTGCCAGTGGGGGAAGGATGAATGAGCAGTTCTTC.

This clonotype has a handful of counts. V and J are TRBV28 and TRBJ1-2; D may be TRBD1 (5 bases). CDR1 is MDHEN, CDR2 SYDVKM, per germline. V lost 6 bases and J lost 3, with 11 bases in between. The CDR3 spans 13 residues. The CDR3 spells CASRYRSHYGYTF. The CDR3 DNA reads TGTGCCAGCAGGTACAGGAGTCACTATGGCTACACCTTC.

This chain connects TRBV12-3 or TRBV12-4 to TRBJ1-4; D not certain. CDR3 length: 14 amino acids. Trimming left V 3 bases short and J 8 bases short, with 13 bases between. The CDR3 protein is CASSLPGLKEKLFF. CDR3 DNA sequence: TGTGCCAGCAGTTTGCCAGGCCTGAAAGAAAAACTGTTTTTT.